This TCR beta chain was found in a study of CD8+ T cells in alopecia areata. Extracted RNA was reverse transcribed, and the resulting cDNA served as sequencing template. Some clones are missing from TCRdb's copy, which holds only in-frame ones; the method was immunoSEQ multiplex PCR. The sample yields some 31,000 clones, about three quarters seen once. There are 13 residues in the CDR3. Germline V gene lookup returns CDR1 SGHDT and CDR2 YYEEEE. Trimming left V 1 base short and J 3 bases short, with 7 bases between. This sequence joins TRBV5-6 and TRBJ2-5; D call uncertain. This sequence was found in a human donor with alopecia areata. Material for sequencing was NKG2D-low CD8+ T cells sorted from blood. For the CDR3, the DNA is TGTGCCAGCAGCTTGTGGGTAGAAGAGACCCAGTACTTC. This encodes CASSLWVEETQYF. The entire variable domain, with the rest obtained from reference TRBV5-6 and TRBJ2-5, is as follows: DAGVTQSPTHLIKTRGQQVTLRCSPKSGHDTVSWYQQALGQGPQFIFQYYEEEERQRGNFPDRFSGHQFPNYSSELNVNALLLGDSALYLCASSLWVEETQYFGPGTRLLVL.